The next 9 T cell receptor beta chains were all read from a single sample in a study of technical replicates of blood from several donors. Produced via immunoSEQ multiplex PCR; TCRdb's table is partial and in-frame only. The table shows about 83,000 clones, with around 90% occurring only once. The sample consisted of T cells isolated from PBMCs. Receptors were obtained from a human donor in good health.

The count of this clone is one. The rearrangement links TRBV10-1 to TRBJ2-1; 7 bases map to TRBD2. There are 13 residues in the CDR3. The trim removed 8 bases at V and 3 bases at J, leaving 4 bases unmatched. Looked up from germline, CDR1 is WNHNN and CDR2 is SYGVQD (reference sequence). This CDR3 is CASGERGYNEQFF. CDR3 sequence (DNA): TGCGCCAGCGGGGAGCGGGGCTACAATGAGCAGTTCTTC.

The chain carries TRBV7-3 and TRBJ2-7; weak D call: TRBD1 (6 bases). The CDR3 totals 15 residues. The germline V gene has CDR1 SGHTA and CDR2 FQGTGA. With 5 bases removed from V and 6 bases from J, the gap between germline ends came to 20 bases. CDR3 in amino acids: CASSPSPRGYSEQYF. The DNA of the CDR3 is TGTGCCAGCAGCCCGTCCCCAAGGGGGTACAGCGAGCAGTACTTC.

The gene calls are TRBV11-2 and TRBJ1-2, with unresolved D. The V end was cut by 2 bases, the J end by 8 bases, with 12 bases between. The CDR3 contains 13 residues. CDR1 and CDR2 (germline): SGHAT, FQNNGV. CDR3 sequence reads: CASSLNRDLGYTF. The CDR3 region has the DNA TGTGCCAGCAGCTTAAACCGGGATTTAGGCTACACCTTC. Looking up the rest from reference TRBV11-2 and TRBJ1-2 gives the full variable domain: EAGVAQSPRYKIIEKRQSVAFWCNPISGHATLYWYQQILGQGPKLLIQFQNNGVVDDSQLPKDRFSAERLKGVDSTLKIQPAKLEDSAVYLCASSLNRDLGYTFGSGTRLTVV.

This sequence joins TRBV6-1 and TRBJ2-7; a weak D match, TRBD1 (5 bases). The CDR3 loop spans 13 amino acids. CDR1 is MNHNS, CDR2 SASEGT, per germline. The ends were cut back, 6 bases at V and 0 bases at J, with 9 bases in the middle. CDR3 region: CASSGRGSYEQYF. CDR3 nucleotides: TGTGCCAGCAGCGGAAGGGGCTCCTACGAGCAGTACTTC.

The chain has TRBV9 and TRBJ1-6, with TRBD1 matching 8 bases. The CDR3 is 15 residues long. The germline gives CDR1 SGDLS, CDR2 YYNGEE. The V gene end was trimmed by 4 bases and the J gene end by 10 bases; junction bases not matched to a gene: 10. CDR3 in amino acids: CASSPTGEIWSPLHF. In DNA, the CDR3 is TGTGCCAGCAGCCCGACAGGGGAAATATGGTCACCCCTCCACTTT. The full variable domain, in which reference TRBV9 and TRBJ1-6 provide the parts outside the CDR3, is DSGVTQTPKHLITATGQRVTLRCSPRSGDLSVYWYQQSLDQGLQFLIQYYNGEERAKGNILERFSAQQFPDLHSELNLSSLELGDSALYFCASSPTGEIWSPLHFGNGTRLTVT.

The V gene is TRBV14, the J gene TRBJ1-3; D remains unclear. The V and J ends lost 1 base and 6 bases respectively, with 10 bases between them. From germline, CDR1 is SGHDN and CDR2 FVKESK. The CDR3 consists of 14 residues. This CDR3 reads CASSQAGVANTIYF. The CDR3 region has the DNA TGTGCCAGCAGCCAAGCCGGGGTTGCAAACACCATATATTTT.

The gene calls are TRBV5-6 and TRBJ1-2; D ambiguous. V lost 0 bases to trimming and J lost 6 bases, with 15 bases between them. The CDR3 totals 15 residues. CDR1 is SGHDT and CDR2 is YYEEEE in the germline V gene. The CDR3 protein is CASSLAAGPSDGYTF. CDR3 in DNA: TGTGCCAGCAGCTTGGCCGCCGGTCCTAGCGATGGCTACACCTTC.

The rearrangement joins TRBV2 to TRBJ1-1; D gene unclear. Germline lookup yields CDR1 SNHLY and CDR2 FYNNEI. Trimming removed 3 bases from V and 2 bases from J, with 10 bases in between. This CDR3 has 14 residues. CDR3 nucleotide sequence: TGTGCCAGCAGTGATTTTGGCGGAAACACTGAAGCTTTCTTT. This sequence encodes CASSDFGGNTEAFF.

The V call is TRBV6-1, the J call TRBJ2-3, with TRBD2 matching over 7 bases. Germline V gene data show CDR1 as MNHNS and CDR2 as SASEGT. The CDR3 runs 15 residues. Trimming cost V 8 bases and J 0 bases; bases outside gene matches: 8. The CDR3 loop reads CASSTTSESTDTQYF. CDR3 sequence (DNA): TGTGCCAGCTCTACCACTAGCGAGAGCACAGATACGCAGTATTTT.